Presented here are 28 T cell receptor beta chains from one specimen sequenced in a study of blood T cells in healthy people across ages. It was with a sample-barcoded 5' primer and a J-beta primer mix that a second PCR of roughly 7 to 12 cycles was run. TCRdb redid the calling of the 5' RACE reads with MiXCR, one entry per CDR3 protein. The sample holds hundreds of thousands of distinct CDR3 sequences, approximately 50% seen once. Sequencing was done on a sample of blood. The receptors stem from a woman aged 60-75 years in good health.

This rearrangement joins TRBV20-1 to TRBJ2-7; D might be TRBD2 (6 bases). Germline V CDR1 and CDR2: DFQATT, SNEGSKA (reference sequence). This CDR3 has 15 amino acids. V lost 0 bases and J lost 1, with 13 bases in between. CDR3 nucleotides: TGCAGTGCTAGAGAAAGCGCGGCGGGGTCCTACGAGCAGTACTTC. Translated, it gives CSARESAAGSYEQYF.

This clonotype has more than one count but fewer than ten. The junction does not match germline at one end; this may be a read error. The chain employs TRBV7-3 and TRBJ2-5, with a possible D match to TRBD2 (6 bases). Germline V CDR1 and CDR2: SGHTA, FQGTGA. The CDR3 is made up of 15 amino acids. CDR3 sequence (DNA): TGTGCTAGCAGCCCTCAGGGAGGACTTCAAGAGACCCAGTACTTC. It yields the protein CASSPQGGLQETQYF.

In this sample, this clonotype turned up a few times. The chain couples TRBV25-1 to TRBJ2-7, with 7 nucleotides matching TRBD1. With V trimmed by 3 bases and J by 0 bases, 8 bases remained unmatched. Germline loops: CDR1 MGHDK, CDR2 SYGVNS. The CDR3 contains 16 residues. For the CDR3, the DNA is TGTGCCAGCAGTGATGCTCCGGGACAGCCCTCCTACGAGCAGTACTTC. Translating it yields CASSDAPGQPSYEQYF.

This clonotype was found a few times. The chain employs TRBV18 and TRBJ2-5; no definite D call. CDR1 is KGHSH, CDR2 LQKENI, per germline. The ends were cut back, 6 bases at V and 11 bases at J, with 22 bases in the middle. This CDR3 region has 14 residues. This CDR3 reads CASSPRSRNNEQYF. The CDR3 DNA follows: TGTGCCAGCTCTCCCCGCTCCAGAAACAATGAGCAGTACTTC.

The chain combines TRBV7-9 with TRBJ2-7; D could derive from TRBD1 or TRBD2 (5 bases each). The end of the DNA fits TRBJ2-5 better, so the J call may be wrong. Germline V gene sequence: CDR1 SEHNR, CDR2 FQNEAQ (reference sequence). The CDR3 covers 16 residues. Written as DNA, the CDR3 is TGTGCCAGCAGCCAACGAGTAGGACTCACGGACAAGACCCAGTACTTC. Its translation is CASSQRVGLTDKTQYF.

In this sample, this clonotype turned up a few times. The chain recombines TRBV4-3 with TRBJ2-7, with 9 bases fitting TRBD2. CDR3 length equals 15 residues. Germline CDR1 and CDR2: LGHNA and YSLEER. The junction had 4 bases not matched to a gene; V was cut back by 1 base and J by 3 bases. The CDR3 loop reads CASSQASGTVYEQYF. The CDR3 DNA reads TGCGCCAGCAGCCAAGCTAGCGGGACGGTCTACGAGCAGTACTTC.

The sample holds a few counts of this clonotype. The genes are TRBV10-3 and TRBJ2-1; a weak D match, TRBD1 (6 bases). The CDR3 contains 13 residues. Germline CDR1 reads ENHRY; CDR2 reads SYGVKD. Trimming pared 2 bases from V and 6 bases from J, leaving 8 bases between. The CDR3 sequence is CAISEDRINEQFF. CDR3 bases: TGTGCCATCAGTGAGGACAGGATCAATGAGCAGTTCTTC.

The CDR3 DNA reads as TGTGCCAGCAAGGCGGGAACCGACCTCCTCGATGAGCAGTTCTTC. As protein: CASKAGTDLLDEQFF. The V and J genes are TRBV6-2 or TRBV6-3 and TRBJ2-1, with a tentative D call TRBD2 (6 bases). The CDR3 is 15 residues long. Germline values: CDR1 MNHEY, CDR2 SVGEGT. V lost 7 bases, J lost 8 bases, and 21 bases lay in between.

This clonotype showed up many times. The V gene is TRBV6-2 or TRBV6-3, the J gene TRBJ2-7; D gene uncertain. Deletions cut 6 bases from V and 2 bases from J, with 5 bases between. The germline V gene encodes CDR1 MNHEY and CDR2 SVGEGT. The CDR3 runs to 11 residues. CDR3 sequence (DNA): TGTGCCAGCAGGGATGCCTACGAGCAGTACTTC. Protein: CASRDAYEQYF.

V is TRBV28 and J is TRBJ2-5; D gene uncertain. The CDR3 is 14 residues long. Germline CDR1 reads MDHEN; CDR2 reads SYDVKM. Between the trimmed V and J ends, which lost 1 base and 3 bases, there was a span of 9 bases. The CDR3, as DNA: TGTGCCAGCAGTTTATTTCGCAGTGAAGAGACCCAGTACTTC. Translating it yields CASSLFRSEETQYF.

The chain uses TRBV14 and TRBJ2-1; the D gene could be TRBD1 or TRBD2 (5 bases each). The germline V and J ends were trimmed by 2 bases and 13 bases, with 12 bases remaining between them. Germline V gives CDR1 SGHDN, CDR2 FVKESK. The CDR3 has 12 amino acids. The CDR3 DNA follows: TGTGCCAGCAGCCAATCTTCCGGGACCCAGTTCTTC. This gives the protein CASSQSSGTQFF.

This clonotype was counted many times. The V and J genes are TRBV10-3 and TRBJ2-7; 10 bases are shared with TRBD2. Germline CDR1 reads ENHRY; CDR2 reads SYGVKD. CDR3 length: 14 residues. The trim removed 6 bases at V and 2 bases at J, leaving 4 bases unmatched. The CDR3 sequence is CAISSLAGAYEQYF. CDR3 bases: TGTGCCATCAGCTCGCTAGCGGGAGCCTACGAGCAGTACTTC.

This clonotype was seen more than once but under ten times. In DNA form, the CDR3 reads TGTGCCAGCAGTTACGAAGGGACGGGAGCCCCCTACGAGCAGTACTTC. Encoded protein: CASSYEGTGAPYEQYF. The genes are TRBV6-5 and TRBJ2-7, with D tentatively TRBD2 (6 bases). CDR1 is MNHEY, CDR2 SVGAGI, per germline. This CDR3 has 16 residues. V was pared by 2 bases and J by 2 bases, with 16 bases between.

The chain uses TRBV7-2 and TRBJ1-4; D gene unclear. The V gene's germline CDR1 is SGHTA and CDR2 FQGNSA. CDR3 size: 15 residues. V lost 5 bases and J 4 bases, leaving 14 bases between the germline ends. The CDR3 sequence: CASSRVLFSNEKLFF. As DNA, the CDR3 is TGTGCCAGCAGCAGGGTCCTCTTTAGTAATGAAAAACTGTTTTTT.

The rearrangement links TRBV7-6 to TRBJ2-5; perhaps TRBD1 as D (5 bases). The CDR3 sequence is 13 residues long. Per the germline V gene, CDR1 is SGHVS and CDR2 is FNYEAQ. Deletions cut 4 bases from V and 11 bases from J, with 17 bases between. This CDR3 is CASSYSTEKEQYF. The CDR3 nucleotides read TGTGCCAGCAGCTACTCGACAGAGAAAGAGCAGTACTTC.

The V gene is TRBV20-1, the J gene TRBJ2-1, with TRBD2 identical over 7 bases. Germline trimming cut 5 bases from V and 5 bases from J; bases unmatched to any gene: 15. The CDR3 length is 16 residues. Germline lookup yields CDR1 DFQATT and CDR2 SNEGSKA (reference sequence). The CDR3 DNA is TGCAGTGCTTCAGAGCCTGGGGGGGACTGGAACAATGAGCAGTTCTTC. Protein product: CSASEPGGDWNNEQFF.

V gene TRBV20-1 combines with J gene TRBJ2-7, with D possibly being TRBD1 (6 bases). The J call may be in error: the DNA end matches TRBJ2-5 better. The CDR3 is made up of 14 amino acids. Germline CDR1 and CDR2: DFQATT and SNEGSKA (reference sequence). CDR3 coding DNA: TGCAGTGCTAGAGATGTACAGGGCGGGGAGACCCAGTACTTC. This encodes CSARDVQGGETQYF.

This clonotype was counted once. The chain recombines TRBV20-1 with TRBJ1-5; D gene uncertain. Germline CDR1 DFQATT, CDR2 SNEGSKA (reference sequence). V lost 5 bases and J lost 4, with 12 bases in between. The CDR3 length is 13 residues. The CDR3 DNA is TGCAGTGCTGCCGCCGGCCGGAATCAGCCCCAGCATTTT. It codes for CSAAAGRNQPQHF.

The chain joins TRBV7-9 to TRBJ2-7; 7 bases match TRBD1. Judging by the DNA end, TRBJ2-4 fits better; the J call may be wrong. The CDR3 spans 14 residues. The germline V gene has CDR1 SEHNR and CDR2 FQNEAQ (reference sequence). CDR3 sequence: CASSATGTANIQYF. As DNA, the CDR3 is TGTGCCAGCAGTGCCACTGGGACAGCAAACATTCAGTACTTC.

The chain is built from TRBV5-1 and TRBJ2-5; D uncertain. The CDR3 extends over 13 amino acids. Per the germline V gene, CDR1 is SGHRS and CDR2 is YFSETQ. Trimming removed 4 bases at V and 0 bases at J, with 7 bases between. As DNA, the CDR3 is TGCGCCAGCAGCCCCTGGTACCAAGAGACCCAGTACTTC. Amino acid sequence: CASSPWYQETQYF.

This clonotype was recorded a few times. The rearrangement joins TRBV5-1 to TRBJ2-1; D may match TRBD1 or TRBD2 (5 bases each). V lost 0 bases and J 6 bases, leaving 10 bases between the germline ends. CDR1 SGHRS and CDR2 YFSETQ come from the germline V gene. The length of the CDR3 is 14 residues. The CDR3 spells CASSLGSGSNEQFF. The CDR3 nucleotides read TGCGCCAGCAGCTTGGGATCAGGGAGCAATGAGCAGTTCTTC. Complete variable domain (other parts from reference TRBV5-1 and TRBJ2-1): KAGVTQTPRYLIKTRGQQVTLSCSPISGHRSVSWYQQTPGQGLQFLFEYFSETQRNKGNFPGRFSGRQFSNSRSEMNVSTLELGDSALYLCASSLGSGSNEQFFGPGTRLTVL.

V gene TRBV7-2 combines with J gene TRBJ2-2; TRBD2 matches 7 bases. The CDR3 sequence is 14 residues long. Germline lookup yields CDR1 SGHTA and CDR2 FQGNSA. V shed 5 bases, J shed 6 bases, and the junction held 6 bases outside the gene matches. CDR3 region: CASSLDSGAGELFF. The CDR3 coding sequence is TGTGCCAGCAGCCTCGACAGCGGGGCCGGGGAGCTGTTTTTT.

This clonotype was observed a handful of times. The V and J genes are TRBV6-2 or TRBV6-3 and TRBJ1-1; maybe TRBD1 (6 bases). Germline CDR1 is MNHEY and CDR2 is SVGEGT. This CDR3 region has 13 residues. V was clipped by 10 bases and J by 6 bases, with 18 bases between them. CDR3 amino acids: CATRNRVWAEAFF. As DNA, the CDR3 is TGTGCCACCAGAAACAGGGTTTGGGCTGAAGCTTTCTTT.

In nucleotides, the CDR3 is TGCGCCAGCAGCCTGAACGGCCAAGGACTAGCGGCGAACAATGAGCAGTTCTTC. It encodes CASSLNGQGLAANNEQFF. V and J are TRBV5-1 and TRBJ2-1, with 10 bases aligning to TRBD2. The CDR3 runs to 18 residues. The germline V gene has CDR1 SGHRS and CDR2 YFSETQ. Trimming removed 4 bases from V and 5 bases from J; junction bases left unmatched: 15.

This clonotype was counted ten times or more. The J gene is TRBJ2-5, the V gene TRBV29-1; 9 bases are a match to TRBD1. The last part of the DNA fits TRBJ2-7 better; the J call may be wrong. The CDR3 is 12 residues long. Germline CDR1 is SQVTM and CDR2 is ANQGSEA. In DNA form, the CDR3 reads TGCAGCGTGGGACAGGGCTGGAACGAGCAGTACTTC. Its translation is CSVGQGWNEQYF.

This clonotype was detected once. The junction departs from the called germline gene at one end, perhaps through a read error. The chain links TRBV11-1 to TRBJ1-4; D is uncertain. There are 15 residues in the CDR3. Per the germline V gene, CDR1 is SGHAT and CDR2 is FQDESV (reference sequence). The DNA for the CDR3 is TGTGCCGGCAGCCCTCGATTTGCAACTAATGAAAAACTGTTTTTT. It is translated as CAGSPRFATNEKLFF.

The chain combines TRBV11-3 with TRBJ2-3, with D possibly being TRBD2 (5 bases). Near its end, the DNA agrees better with TRBJ2-7, so the J call may be wrong. The CDR3 runs to 13 residues. Germline-derived CDR1 and CDR2 are SGHNT and YENEEA. The CDR3 sequence is CASSLELAHEQYF. The CDR3 bases are TGTGCCAGCAGCTTAGAGTTAGCGCATGAGCAGTACTTC.

The gene calls are TRBV20-1 and TRBJ1-2; no firm D call. The V gene lost 1 base and the J gene lost 1 base, with 7 bases spanning the gap. This CDR3 contains 13 residues. In germline, CDR1 is DFQATT, CDR2 SNEGSKA (reference sequence). The CDR3 protein is CSARGRSNYGYTF. The CDR3 nucleotides read TGCAGTGCTAGAGGGCGGAGTAACTATGGCTACACCTTC.